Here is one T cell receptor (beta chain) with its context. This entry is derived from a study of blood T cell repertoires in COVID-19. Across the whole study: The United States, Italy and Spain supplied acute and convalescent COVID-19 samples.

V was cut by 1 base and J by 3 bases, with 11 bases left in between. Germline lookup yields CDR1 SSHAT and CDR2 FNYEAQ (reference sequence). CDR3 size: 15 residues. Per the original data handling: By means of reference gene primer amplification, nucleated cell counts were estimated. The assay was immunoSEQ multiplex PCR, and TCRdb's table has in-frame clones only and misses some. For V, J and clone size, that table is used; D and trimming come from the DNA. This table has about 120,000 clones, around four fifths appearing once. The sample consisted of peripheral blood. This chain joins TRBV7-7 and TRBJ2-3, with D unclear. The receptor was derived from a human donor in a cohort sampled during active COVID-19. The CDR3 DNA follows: TGTGCCAGCAGCTTAGGACTCGGCGGAACAGATACGCAGTATTTT. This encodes CASSLGLGGTDTQYF.